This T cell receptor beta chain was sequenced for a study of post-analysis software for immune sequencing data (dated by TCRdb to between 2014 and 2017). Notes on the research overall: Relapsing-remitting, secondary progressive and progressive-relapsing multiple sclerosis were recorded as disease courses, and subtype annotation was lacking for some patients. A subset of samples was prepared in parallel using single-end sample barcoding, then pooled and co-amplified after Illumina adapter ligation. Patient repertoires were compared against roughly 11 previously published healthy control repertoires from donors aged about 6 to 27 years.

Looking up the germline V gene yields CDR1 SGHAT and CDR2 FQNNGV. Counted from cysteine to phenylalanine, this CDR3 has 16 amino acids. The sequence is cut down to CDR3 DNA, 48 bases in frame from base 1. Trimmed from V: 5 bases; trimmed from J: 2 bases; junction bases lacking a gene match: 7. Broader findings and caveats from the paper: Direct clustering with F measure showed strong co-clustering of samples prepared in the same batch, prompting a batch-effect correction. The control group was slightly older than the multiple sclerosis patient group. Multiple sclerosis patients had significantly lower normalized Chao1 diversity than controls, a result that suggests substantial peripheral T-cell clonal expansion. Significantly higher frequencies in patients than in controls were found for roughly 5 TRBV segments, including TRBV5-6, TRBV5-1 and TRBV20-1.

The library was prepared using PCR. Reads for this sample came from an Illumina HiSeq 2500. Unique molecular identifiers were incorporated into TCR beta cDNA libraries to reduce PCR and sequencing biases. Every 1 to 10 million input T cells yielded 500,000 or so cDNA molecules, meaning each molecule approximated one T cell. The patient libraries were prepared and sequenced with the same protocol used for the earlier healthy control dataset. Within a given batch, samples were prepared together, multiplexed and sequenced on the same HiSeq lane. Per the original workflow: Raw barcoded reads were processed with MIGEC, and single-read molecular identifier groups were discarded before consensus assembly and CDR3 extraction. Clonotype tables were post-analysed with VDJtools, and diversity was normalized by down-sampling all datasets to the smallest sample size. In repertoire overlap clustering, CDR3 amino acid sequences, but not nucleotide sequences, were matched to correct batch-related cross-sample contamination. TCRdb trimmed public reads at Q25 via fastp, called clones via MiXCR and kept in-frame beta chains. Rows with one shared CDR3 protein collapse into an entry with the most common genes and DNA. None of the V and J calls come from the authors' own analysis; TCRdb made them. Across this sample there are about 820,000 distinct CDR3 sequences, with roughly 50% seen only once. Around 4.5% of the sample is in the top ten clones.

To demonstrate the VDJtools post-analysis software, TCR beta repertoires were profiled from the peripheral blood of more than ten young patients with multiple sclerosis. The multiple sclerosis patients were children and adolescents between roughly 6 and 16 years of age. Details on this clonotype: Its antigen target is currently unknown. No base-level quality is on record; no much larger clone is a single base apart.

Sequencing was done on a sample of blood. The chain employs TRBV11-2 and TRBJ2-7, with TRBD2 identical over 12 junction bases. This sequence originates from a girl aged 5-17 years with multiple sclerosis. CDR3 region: CASSKGLAGLPYEQYF. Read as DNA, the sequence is TGTGCCAGCAGCAAAGGACTAGCGGGGCTACCCTACGAGCAGTACTTC.